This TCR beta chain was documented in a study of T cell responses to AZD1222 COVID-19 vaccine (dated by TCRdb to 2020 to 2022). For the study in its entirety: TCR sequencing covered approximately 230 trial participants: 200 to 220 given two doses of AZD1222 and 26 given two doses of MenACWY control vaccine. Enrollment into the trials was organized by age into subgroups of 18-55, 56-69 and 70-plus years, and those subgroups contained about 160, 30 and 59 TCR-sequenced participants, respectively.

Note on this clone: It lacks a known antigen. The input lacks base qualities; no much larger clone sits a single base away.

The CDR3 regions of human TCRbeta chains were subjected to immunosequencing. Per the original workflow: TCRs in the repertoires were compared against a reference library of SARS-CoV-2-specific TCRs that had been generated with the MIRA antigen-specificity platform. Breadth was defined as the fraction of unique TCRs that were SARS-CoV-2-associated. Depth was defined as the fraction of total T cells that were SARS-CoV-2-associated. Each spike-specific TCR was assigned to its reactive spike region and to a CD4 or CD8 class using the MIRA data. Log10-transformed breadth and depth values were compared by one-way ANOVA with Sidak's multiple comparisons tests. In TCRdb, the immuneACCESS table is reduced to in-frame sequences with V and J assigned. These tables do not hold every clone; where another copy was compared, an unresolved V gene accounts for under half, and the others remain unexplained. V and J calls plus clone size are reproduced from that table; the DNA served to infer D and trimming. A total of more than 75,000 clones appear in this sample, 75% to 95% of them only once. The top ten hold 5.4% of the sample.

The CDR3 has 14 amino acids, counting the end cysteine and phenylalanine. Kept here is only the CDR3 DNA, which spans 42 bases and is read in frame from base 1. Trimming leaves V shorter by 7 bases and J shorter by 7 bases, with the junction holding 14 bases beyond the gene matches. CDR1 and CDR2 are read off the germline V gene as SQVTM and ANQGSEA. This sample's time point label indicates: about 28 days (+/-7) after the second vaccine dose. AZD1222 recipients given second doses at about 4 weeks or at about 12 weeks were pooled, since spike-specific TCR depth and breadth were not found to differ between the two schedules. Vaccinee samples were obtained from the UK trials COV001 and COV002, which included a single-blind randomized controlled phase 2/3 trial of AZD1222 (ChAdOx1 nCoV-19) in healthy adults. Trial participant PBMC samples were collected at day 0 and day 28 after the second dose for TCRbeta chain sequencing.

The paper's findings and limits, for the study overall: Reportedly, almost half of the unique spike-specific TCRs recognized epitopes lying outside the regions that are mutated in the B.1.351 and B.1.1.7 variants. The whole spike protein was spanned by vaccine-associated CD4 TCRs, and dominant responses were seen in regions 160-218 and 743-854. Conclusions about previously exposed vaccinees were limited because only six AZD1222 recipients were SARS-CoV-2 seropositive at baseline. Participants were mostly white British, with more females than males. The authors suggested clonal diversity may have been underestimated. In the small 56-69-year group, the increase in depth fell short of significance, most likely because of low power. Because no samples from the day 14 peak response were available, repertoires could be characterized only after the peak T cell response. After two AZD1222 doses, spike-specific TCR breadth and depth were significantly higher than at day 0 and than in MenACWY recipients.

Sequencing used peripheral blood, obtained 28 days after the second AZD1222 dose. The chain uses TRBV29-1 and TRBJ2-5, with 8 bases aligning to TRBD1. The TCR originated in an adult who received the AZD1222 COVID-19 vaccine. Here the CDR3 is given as CSAGGTGTGGTQYF. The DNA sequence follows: TGCAGCGCTGGGGGAACCGGGACAGGAGGGACCCAGTACTTC.